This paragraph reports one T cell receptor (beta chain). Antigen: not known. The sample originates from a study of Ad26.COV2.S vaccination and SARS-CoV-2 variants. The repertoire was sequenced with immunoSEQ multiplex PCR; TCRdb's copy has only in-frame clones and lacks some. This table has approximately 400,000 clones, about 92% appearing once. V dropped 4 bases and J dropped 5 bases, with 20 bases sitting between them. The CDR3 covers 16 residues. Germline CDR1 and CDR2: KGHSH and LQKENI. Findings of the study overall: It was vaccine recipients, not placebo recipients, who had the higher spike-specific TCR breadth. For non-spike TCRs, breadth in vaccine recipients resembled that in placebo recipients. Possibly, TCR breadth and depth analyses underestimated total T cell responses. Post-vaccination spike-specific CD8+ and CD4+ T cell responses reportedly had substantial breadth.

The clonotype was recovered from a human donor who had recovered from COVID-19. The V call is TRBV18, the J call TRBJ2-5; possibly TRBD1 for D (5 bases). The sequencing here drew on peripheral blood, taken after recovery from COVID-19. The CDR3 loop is CASSRIKGLGEETQYF. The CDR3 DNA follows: TGTGCCAGCTCACGGATAAAGGGGTTAGGAGAGGAGACCCAGTACTTC.